This T cell receptor (beta chain) was recovered during a study of blood T cell repertoires in COVID-19. Turning to the study itself: There were acute and convalescent COVID-19 samples, and they came from the United States, Italy and Spain. Nucleic acid was either cDNA or gDNA, and it came from T cells, B-cell-depleted T cells, or PBMCs.

How the authors handled the data: Amplified reference gene primers provided the basis for estimating nucleated cell counts. TCRdb's copy holds only in-frame clones and misses some; the assay was immunoSEQ multiplex PCR. That table gives V, J and clone size, and the DNA gave D and trimming. The sample includes around 260,000 clones, around 89% of them seen just once. Only one count was recorded for this clone. Looked up from germline, CDR1 is SGHDT and CDR2 is YYEEEE. V was clipped by 2 bases and J by 4 bases; unmatched bases: 7. The length of the CDR3 is 16 residues. Sequencing was performed on peripheral blood. This sequence originates from a man in his fifties or sixties who had recovered from COVID-19. The chain links TRBV5-6 to TRBJ1-2; 11 nucleotides line up with TRBD1. The CDR3 reads CASSFGRTGGSYGYTF. CDR3 nucleotides: TGTGCCAGCAGCTTTGGGCGGACAGGGGGCAGCTATGGCTACACCTTC.